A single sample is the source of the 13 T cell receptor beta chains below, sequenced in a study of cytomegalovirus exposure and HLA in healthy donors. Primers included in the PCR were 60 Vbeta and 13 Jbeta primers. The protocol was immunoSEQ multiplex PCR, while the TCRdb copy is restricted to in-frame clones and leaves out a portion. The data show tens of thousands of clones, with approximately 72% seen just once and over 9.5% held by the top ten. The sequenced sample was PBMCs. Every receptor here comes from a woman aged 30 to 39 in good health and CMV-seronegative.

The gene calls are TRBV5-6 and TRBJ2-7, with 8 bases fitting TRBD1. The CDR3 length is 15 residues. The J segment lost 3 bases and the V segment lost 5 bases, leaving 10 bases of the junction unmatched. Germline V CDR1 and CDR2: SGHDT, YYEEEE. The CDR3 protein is CASSRGQVSNYEQYF. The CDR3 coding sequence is TGTGCCAGCAGTCGGGGACAGGTGTCGAACTACGAGCAGTACTTC.

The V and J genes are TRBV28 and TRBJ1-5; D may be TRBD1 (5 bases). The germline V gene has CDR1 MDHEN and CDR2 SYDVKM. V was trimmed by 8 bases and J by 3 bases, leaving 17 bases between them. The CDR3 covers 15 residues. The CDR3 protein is CASQVGRDLNQPQHF. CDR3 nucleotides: TGTGCCAGCCAAGTAGGGAGGGACCTCAATCAGCCCCAGCATTTT.

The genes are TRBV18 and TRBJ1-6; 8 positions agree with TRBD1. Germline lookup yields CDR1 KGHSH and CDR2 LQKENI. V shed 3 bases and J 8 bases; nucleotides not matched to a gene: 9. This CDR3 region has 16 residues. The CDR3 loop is CASSPEGTGGYSPLHF. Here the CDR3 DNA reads TGTGCCAGCTCACCCGAAGGAACAGGGGGTTATTCACCCCTCCACTTT.

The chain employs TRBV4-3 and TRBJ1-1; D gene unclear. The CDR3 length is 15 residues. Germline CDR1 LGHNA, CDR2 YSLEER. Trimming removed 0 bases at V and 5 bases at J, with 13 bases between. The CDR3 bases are TGCGCCAGCAGCCAAGATTGGAGGGAGGTTACTGAAGCTTTCTTT. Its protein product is CASSQDWREVTEAFF.

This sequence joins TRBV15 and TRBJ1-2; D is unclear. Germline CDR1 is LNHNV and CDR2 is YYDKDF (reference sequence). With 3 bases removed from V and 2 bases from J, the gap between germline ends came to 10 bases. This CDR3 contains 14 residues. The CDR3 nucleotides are TGTGCCACCAGCAGGGAGACGGCGAACTATGGCTACACCTTC. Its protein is CATSRETANYGYTF.

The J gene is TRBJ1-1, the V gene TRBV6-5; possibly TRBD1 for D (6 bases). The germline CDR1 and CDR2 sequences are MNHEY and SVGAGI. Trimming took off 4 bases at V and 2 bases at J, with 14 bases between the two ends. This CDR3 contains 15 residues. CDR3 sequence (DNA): TGTGCCAGCAGTTCCCAGAAGACAGGCAACACTGAAGCTTTCTTT. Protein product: CASSSQKTGNTEAFF.

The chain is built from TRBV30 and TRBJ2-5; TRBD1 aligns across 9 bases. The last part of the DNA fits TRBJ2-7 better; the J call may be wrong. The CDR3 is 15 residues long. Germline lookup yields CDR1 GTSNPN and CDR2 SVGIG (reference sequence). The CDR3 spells CAWRARDRDYYEQYF. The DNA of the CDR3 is TGTGCCTGGAGGGCCCGGGACAGGGATTACTACGAGCAGTACTTC.

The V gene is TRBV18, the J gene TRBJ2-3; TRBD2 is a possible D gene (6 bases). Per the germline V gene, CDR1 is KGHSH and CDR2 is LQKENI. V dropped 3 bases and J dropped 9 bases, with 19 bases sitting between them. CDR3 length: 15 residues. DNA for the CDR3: TGTGCCAGCTCACCGATGGAGGGGTCCTCTGAAACGCAGTATTTT. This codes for CASSPMEGSSETQYF.

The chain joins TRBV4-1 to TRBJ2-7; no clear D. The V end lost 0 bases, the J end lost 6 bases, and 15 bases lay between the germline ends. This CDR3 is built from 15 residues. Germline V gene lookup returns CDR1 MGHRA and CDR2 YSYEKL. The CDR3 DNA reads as TGCGCCAGCAGCCAAGAGGGTAGTAGCCCTCTCGAGCAGTACTTC. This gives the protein CASSQEGSSPLEQYF.

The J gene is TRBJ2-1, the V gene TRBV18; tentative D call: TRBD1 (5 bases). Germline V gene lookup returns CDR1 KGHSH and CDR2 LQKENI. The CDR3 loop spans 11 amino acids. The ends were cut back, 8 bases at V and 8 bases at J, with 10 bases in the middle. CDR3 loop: CASPQGDEQFF. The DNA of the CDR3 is TGTGCCAGCCCTCAAGGGGATGAGCAGTTCTTC.

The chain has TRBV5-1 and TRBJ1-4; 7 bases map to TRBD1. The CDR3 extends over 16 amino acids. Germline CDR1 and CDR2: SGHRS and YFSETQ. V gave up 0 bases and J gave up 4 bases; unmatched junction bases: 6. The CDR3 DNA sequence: TGCGCCAGCAGCTTGGCAGGGACAGCTATTAATGAAAAACTGTTTTTT. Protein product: CASSLAGTAINEKLFF. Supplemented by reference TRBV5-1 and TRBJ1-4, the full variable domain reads KAGVTQTPRYLIKTRGQQVTLSCSPISGHRSVSWYQQTPGQGLQFLFEYFSETQRNKGNFPGRFSGRQFSNSRSEMNVSTLELGDSALYLCASSLAGTAINEKLFFGSGTQLSVL.

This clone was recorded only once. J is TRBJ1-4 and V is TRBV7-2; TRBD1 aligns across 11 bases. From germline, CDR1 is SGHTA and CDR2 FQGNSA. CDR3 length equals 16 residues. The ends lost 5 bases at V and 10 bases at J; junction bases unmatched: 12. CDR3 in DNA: TGTGCCAGCAGCACATCGTCGGACAGGGGGCAGGGAAAACTGTTTTTT. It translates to CASSTSSDRGQGKLFF.

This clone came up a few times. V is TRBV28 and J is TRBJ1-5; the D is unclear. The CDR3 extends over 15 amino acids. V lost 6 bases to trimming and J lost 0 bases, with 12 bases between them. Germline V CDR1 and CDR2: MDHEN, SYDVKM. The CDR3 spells CASRPLGNSNQPQHF. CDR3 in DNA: TGTGCCAGCAGACCCCTGGGCAATAGCAATCAGCCCCAGCATTTT. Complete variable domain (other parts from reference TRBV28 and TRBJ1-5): DVKVTQSSRYLVKRTGEKVFLECVQDMDHENMFWYRQDPGLGLRLIYFSYDVKMKEKGDIPEGYSVSREKKERFSLILESASTNQTSMYLCASRPLGNSNQPQHFGDGTRLSIL.